The 17 T cell receptor beta chains listed next were all sequenced from one sample in a study of cytotoxic CD8 clonotypes in ibrutinib-treated CLL. Some clones are missing from TCRdb's copy, which holds only in-frame ones; the method was immunoSEQ multiplex PCR. The table lists about 60,000 clones, roughly 58% of them singletons. This specimen consisted of PBMCs, obtained at disease progression, from a patient treated with ibrutinib. These receptors came from a human donor with chronic lymphocytic leukemia.

This chain uses TRBV30 with TRBJ1-1; D call uncertain. Germline CDR1 is GTSNPN and CDR2 is SVGIG (reference sequence). The CDR3 totals 13 residues. Trimming removed 0 bases at V and 4 bases at J, with 9 bases between. The CDR3 nucleotides are TGTGCCTGGAGTGTACCAGGTACCACTGAAGCTTTCTTT. Translated, it gives CAWSVPGTTEAFF.

This chain joins TRBV27 and TRBJ2-5; TRBD1 matches at 9 bases. V shed 4 bases, J shed 2 bases, and the junction held 8 bases outside the gene matches. Germline lookup yields CDR1 MNHEY and CDR2 SMNVEV (reference sequence). The CDR3 extends over 16 amino acids. The CDR3 here is CASSYNRDRAQETQYF. CDR3 in DNA: TGTGCCAGCAGTTACAACCGGGACAGGGCTCAAGAGACCCAGTACTTC.

The chain recombines TRBV9 with TRBJ1-5, with D possibly TRBD1 on 5 matching bases. With 2 bases removed from V and 0 bases from J, the gap between germline ends came to 12 bases. The CDR3 covers 16 residues. Germline V lookup: CDR1 SGDLS, CDR2 YYNGEE. CDR3 sequence reads: CASSVYGGASNQPQHF. The CDR3 DNA follows: TGTGCCAGCAGCGTTTACGGGGGTGCTAGCAATCAGCCCCAGCATTTT.

The chain has TRBV6-5 and TRBJ2-7; 9 bases line up with TRBD2. Unmatched junction bases numbered 7, after V lost 6 bases and J lost 7 bases. This CDR3 has 13 residues. Germline CDR1 MNHEY, CDR2 SVGAGI. CDR3 in amino acids: CASRTSGQGEQYF. The CDR3 nucleotides are TGTGCCAGCAGGACTAGCGGTCAAGGTGAGCAGTACTTC.

The rearrangement uses TRBV13 and TRBJ2-7; D ambiguous. The CDR3 spans 15 residues. V was shortened by 5 bases and J by 4 bases, with 18 bases between the two germline ends. CDR1 and CDR2 from the germline V gene are PRHDT and FYEKMQ (reference sequence). CDR3 in DNA: TGTGCCAGCAGCCCAAATCGGGCCCCAAGATACGAGCAGTACTTC. Residues: CASSPNRAPRYEQYF.

This clone was observed a handful of times. The chain joins TRBV2 to TRBJ2-7; perhaps TRBD1 as D (6 bases). Germline values: CDR1 SNHLY, CDR2 FYNNEI. Between the trimmed V and J ends, which lost 5 bases and 4 bases, there was a span of 21 bases. This CDR3 has 16 amino acids. For the CDR3, the DNA is TGTGCCAGCAGTCAAACCCCGGTAGACAGGCCATACGAGCAGTACTTC. Protein product: CASSQTPVDRPYEQYF.

The rearrangement joins TRBV30 to TRBJ2-2; D may correspond to TRBD1 or TRBD2 (5 bases each). This CDR3 is 14 amino acids long. V was cut by 6 bases and J by 0 bases, with 11 bases left in between. Looked up from germline, CDR1 is GTSNPN and CDR2 is SVGIG (reference sequence). CDR3 sequence: CACRGGPNTGELFF. The CDR3 coding sequence is TGTGCCTGCCGTGGGGGACCGAACACCGGGGAGCTGTTTTTT.

This rearrangement joins TRBV7-9 to TRBJ1-2, with unresolved D. The CDR3 sequence is 16 residues long. Germline CDR1 reads SEHNR; CDR2 reads FQNEAQ (reference sequence). Trimming cost V 5 bases and J 7 bases, with 23 bases left between them. CDR3 nucleotide sequence: TGTGCCAGCAGCCCCGGAGGAGGACCCCGGGCAGGTGGCTACACCTTC. Its protein is CASSPGGGPRAGGYTF.

This clone has a handful of counts. It is likely a read error: a sequence one base away is far more abundant. The genes are TRBV5-3 and TRBJ2-7; a possible D gene is TRBD1 (6 bases). TRBV5-3 is an open reading frame, and its role is uncertain. CDR3 length: 17 residues. V lost 0 bases and J 1 base, leaving 17 bases between the germline ends. CDR3 coding DNA: TGTGCCAGAAGCTTGGCCGGTCAGGGGCTTGCGTCCTACGAGCAGTACTTC. Its protein product is CARSLAGQGLASYEQYF.

The CDR3 DNA reads as TGTGCCAGCAGCTATTTGGTCGGCACTGAAGCTTTCTTT. Translated: CASSYLVGTEAFF. The chain carries TRBV7-9 and TRBJ1-1, with D hard to call. The CDR3 sequence is 13 residues long. The V gene's germline CDR1 is SEHNR and CDR2 FQNEAQ (reference sequence). Trimming left V 4 bases short and J 4 bases short, with 10 bases between.

The rearrangement links TRBV5-1 to TRBJ2-1, with 12 bases aligning to TRBD1. The V gene's germline CDR1 is SGHRS and CDR2 YFSETQ. V lost 4 bases to trimming and J lost 9 bases; unmatched junction nucleotides: 8. CDR3 length equals 15 residues. CDR3 nucleotide sequence: TGCGCCAGCAGCCTAATGGGACAGGGGGCGGCTGAGCAGTTCTTC. This gives the protein CASSLMGQGAAEQFF.

The J gene is TRBJ1-6, the V gene TRBV5-6; a weak D match, TRBD1 (6 bases). The CDR3 spans 13 residues. The V end was cut by 4 bases, the J end by 9 bases, with 11 bases between. Germline loops: CDR1 SGHDT, CDR2 YYEEEE. The CDR3, as DNA: TGTGCCAGCAGCGATACAGGGTTTTCACCCCTCCACTTT. This encodes CASSDTGFSPLHF.

This sequence joins TRBV28 and TRBJ1-2; D gene unclear. Trimming removed 2 bases from V and 1 base from J, with 5 bases in between. CDR3 size: 13 residues. Germline V gene data show CDR1 as MDHEN and CDR2 as SYDVKM. The CDR3 loop reads CASSLTHNYGYTF. As DNA, the CDR3 is TGTGCCAGCAGTTTAACTCATAACTATGGCTACACCTTC.

This clone was seen only once. The chain uses TRBV10-2 and TRBJ2-7; tentative D call: TRBD2 (5 bases). Trimming cost V 4 bases and J 4 bases, with 14 bases left between them. Per germline, CDR1 WSHSY and CDR2 SAAADI. CDR3 size: 14 residues. CDR3: CASSARGRDYEQYF. The CDR3 DNA reads TGCGCCAGCAGTGCTCGGGGTCGGGATTACGAGCAGTACTTC.

V is TRBV30 and J is TRBJ2-7; the D gene is possibly TRBD2 (5 bases). This CDR3 is built from 13 residues. Germline assignment: CDR1 GTSNPN and CDR2 SVGIG (reference sequence). Between the trimmed V and J ends, which lost 0 bases and 4 bases, there was a span of 10 bases. The CDR3 loop is CAWSVGGPYEQYF. The CDR3 DNA reads as TGTGCCTGGAGTGTTGGCGGGCCTTACGAGCAGTACTTC.

The table lists this clone with a few counts. This chain connects TRBV18 to TRBJ1-5; D gene uncertain. Trimming took off 3 bases at V and 0 bases at J, with 6 bases between the two ends. CDR3 length: 14 amino acids. The germline V gene encodes CDR1 KGHSH and CDR2 LQKENI. The CDR3 sequence: CASSPADSNQPQHF. In DNA, the CDR3 is TGTGCCAGCTCACCGGCGGATAGCAATCAGCCCCAGCATTTT.

This clone was observed a handful of times. The V gene is TRBV7-3, the J gene TRBJ2-7; possible D gene TRBD2, 6 bases. V lost 2 bases and J lost 1, with 9 bases in between. The germline gives CDR1 SGHTA, CDR2 FQGTGA. This CDR3 contains 14 residues. The chain's CDR3 is CASSLAAGSYEQYF. In DNA, the CDR3 is TGTGCCAGCAGCTTAGCTGCGGGATCCTACGAGCAGTACTTC.